The clone carrying this T cell receptor beta chain was observed a few times. Sample-barcoded 5' priming and a J-beta primer mix drove a second PCR of roughly 7 to 11 cycles. MiXCR, applied by TCRdb to the 5' RACE reads, yields one record per CDR3 protein. Of almost 1 million distinct CDR3 sequences listed, just over 50% are singletons. These data originate in a study of blood T cells in healthy people across ages. Per the germline V gene, CDR1 is SGHAT and CDR2 is FQNNGV. The CDR3 is 16 amino acids. With 5 bases removed from V and 0 bases from J, the gap between germline ends came to 17 bases. This TCR was recovered from a woman aged 60 to 75 in good health. This chain uses TRBV11-2 with TRBJ2-7; D not resolved. The sample was blood. The CDR3 sequence is CASSPLKNQSSYEQYF. The CDR3, as DNA: TGTGCCAGCAGCCCGCTAAAGAATCAGAGCTCCTACGAGCAGTACTTC. Filled out from reference TRBV11-2 and TRBJ2-7, the complete variable domain reads EAGVAQSPRYKIIEKRQSVAFWCNPISGHATLYWYQQILGQGPKLLIQFQNNGVVDDSQLPKDRFSAERLKGVDSTLKIQPAKLEDSAVYLCASSPLKNQSSYEQYFGPGTRLTVT.